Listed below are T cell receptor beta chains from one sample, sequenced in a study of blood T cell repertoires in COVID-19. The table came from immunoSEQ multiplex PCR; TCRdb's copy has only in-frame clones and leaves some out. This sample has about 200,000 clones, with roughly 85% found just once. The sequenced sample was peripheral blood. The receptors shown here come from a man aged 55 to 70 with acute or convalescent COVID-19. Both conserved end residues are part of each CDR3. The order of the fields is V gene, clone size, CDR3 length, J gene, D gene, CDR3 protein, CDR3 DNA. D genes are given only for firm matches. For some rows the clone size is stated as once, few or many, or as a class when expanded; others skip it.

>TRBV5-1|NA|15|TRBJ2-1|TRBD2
CASSLGTSGSREQFF
TGCGCCAGCAGCTTGGGGACTAGCGGGAGTAGGGAGCAGTTCTTC
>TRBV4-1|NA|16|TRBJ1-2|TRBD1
CASSLTLGQGDYGYTF
TGCGCCAGCAGCCTGACCTTAGGACAGGGAGACTATGGCTACACCTTC
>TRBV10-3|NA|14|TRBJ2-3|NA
CAISELAGTDTQYF
TGTGCCATCAGTGAGCTAGCCGGCACAGATACGCAGTATTTT
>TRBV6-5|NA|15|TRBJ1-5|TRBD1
CASSSLPRGHQPQHF
TGTGCCAGCAGTTCGCTTCCCAGGGGGCATCAGCCCCAGCATTTT
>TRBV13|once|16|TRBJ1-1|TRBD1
CASSRRPGTGGPEAFF
TGTGCCAGCAGCCGCCGTCCCGGGACAGGGGGCCCTGAAGCTTTCTTT
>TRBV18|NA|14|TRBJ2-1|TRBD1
CASSGDRANNEQFF
TGTGCCAGCTCCGGGGACAGGGCCAACAATGAGCAGTTCTTC
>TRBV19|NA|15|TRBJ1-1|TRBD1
CASNLGQGANTEAFF
TGTGCCAGTAATCTGGGACAGGGGGCGAACACTGAAGCTTTCTTT
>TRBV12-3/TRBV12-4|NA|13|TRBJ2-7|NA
CASPGGGSYEQYF
TGTGCCAGCCCGGGGGGCGGGAGTTACGAGCAGTACTTC
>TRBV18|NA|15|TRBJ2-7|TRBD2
CASSPQRGRAYEQYF
TGTGCCAGCTCACCACAGCGCGGGAGGGCCTACGAGCAGTACTTC
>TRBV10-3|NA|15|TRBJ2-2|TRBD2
CAISRTSGRAGELFF
TGTGCCATCAGCCGGACTAGCGGGAGGGCCGGGGAGCTGTTTTTT
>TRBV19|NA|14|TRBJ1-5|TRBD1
CASSVTGSNQPQHF
TGTGCCAGTAGTGTGACAGGGAGCAATCAGCCCCAGCATTTT
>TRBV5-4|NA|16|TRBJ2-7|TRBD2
CASSPGPGLGQYEQYF
TGTGCCAGCAGCCCTGGACCGGGACTAGGCCAATACGAGCAGTACTTC
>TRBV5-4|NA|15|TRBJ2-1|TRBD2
CASSRGLAASNEQFF
TGTGCCAGCAGCCGGGGACTAGCGGCAAGTAATGAGCAGTTCTTC
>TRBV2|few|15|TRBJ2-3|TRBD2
CASSEAGRAPDTQYF
TGTGCCAGCAGTGAGGCCGGGAGGGCCCCAGATACGCAGTATTTT
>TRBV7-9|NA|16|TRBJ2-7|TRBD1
CASSLDGWRTGIEQYF
TGTGCCAGCAGCTTAGATGGTTGGAGGACAGGGATCGAGCAGTACTTC
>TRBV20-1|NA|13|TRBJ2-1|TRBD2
CSASGTSTGEQFF
TGCAGTGCTAGTGGGACTAGCACGGGTGAGCAGTTCTTC
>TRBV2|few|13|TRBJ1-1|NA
CASSDEENTEAFF
TGTGCCAGCAGTGATGAGGAGAACACTGAAGCTTTCTTT
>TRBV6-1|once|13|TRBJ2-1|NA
CASSDRSGNEQFF
TGTGCCAGCAGTGACAGAAGCGGCAATGAGCAGTTCTTC
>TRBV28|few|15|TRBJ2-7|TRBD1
CASSPRDRELNEQYF
TGTGCCAGCAGTCCCCGGGACAGGGAGTTAAACGAGCAGTACTTC
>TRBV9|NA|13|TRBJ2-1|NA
CASSVAEYNEQFF
TGTGCCAGCAGCGTAGCGGAGTACAATGAGCAGTTCTTC
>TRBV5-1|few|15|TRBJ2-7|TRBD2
CASRLTSGRPYEQYF
TGCGCCAGCAGGTTGACTAGCGGACGTCCCTACGAGCAGTACTTC
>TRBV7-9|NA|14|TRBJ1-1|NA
CASSLSGVNTEAFF
TGTGCCAGCAGCTTAAGCGGCGTGAACACTGAAGCTTTCTTT
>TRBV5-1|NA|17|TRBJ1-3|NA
CASSPQGLRSSGNTIYF
TGCGCCAGCAGCCCACAGGGTCTCCGCTCCTCTGGAAACACCATATATTTT
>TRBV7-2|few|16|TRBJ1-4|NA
CASSLVPGAGVSKLFF
TGTGCCAGCAGCTTAGTCCCAGGGGCGGGGGTCTCAAAACTGTTTTTT
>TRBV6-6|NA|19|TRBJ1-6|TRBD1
CASSRSPGQGGSYNSPLHF
TGTGCCAGCAGTCGAAGCCCGGGACAGGGGGGTTCCTATAATTCACCCCTCCACTTT
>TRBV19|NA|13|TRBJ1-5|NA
CASSPDSAQPQHF
TGTGCCAGTAGTCCTGACAGCGCTCAGCCCCAGCATTTT